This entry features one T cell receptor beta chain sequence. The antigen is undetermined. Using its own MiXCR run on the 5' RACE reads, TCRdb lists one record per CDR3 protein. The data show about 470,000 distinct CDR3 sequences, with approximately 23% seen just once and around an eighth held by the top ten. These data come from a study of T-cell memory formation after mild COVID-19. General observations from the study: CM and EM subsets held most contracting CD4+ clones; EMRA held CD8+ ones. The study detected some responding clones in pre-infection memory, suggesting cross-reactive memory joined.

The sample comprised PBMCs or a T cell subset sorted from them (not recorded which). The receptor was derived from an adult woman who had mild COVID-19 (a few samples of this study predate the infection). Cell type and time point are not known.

CDR3 in amino acids: CASSQGLGGYTDTQYF. CDR3 DNA: TGTGCCAGCAGCCAAGGACTAGGAGGATACACAGATACGCAGTATTTT. The chain combines TRBV14 with TRBJ2-3, with D possibly TRBD2 on 6 matching bases. The V gene lost 1 base and the J gene lost 2 bases, with 13 bases spanning the gap. CDR1 is SGHDN and CDR2 is FVKESK in the germline V gene. The CDR3 loop spans 16 amino acids.